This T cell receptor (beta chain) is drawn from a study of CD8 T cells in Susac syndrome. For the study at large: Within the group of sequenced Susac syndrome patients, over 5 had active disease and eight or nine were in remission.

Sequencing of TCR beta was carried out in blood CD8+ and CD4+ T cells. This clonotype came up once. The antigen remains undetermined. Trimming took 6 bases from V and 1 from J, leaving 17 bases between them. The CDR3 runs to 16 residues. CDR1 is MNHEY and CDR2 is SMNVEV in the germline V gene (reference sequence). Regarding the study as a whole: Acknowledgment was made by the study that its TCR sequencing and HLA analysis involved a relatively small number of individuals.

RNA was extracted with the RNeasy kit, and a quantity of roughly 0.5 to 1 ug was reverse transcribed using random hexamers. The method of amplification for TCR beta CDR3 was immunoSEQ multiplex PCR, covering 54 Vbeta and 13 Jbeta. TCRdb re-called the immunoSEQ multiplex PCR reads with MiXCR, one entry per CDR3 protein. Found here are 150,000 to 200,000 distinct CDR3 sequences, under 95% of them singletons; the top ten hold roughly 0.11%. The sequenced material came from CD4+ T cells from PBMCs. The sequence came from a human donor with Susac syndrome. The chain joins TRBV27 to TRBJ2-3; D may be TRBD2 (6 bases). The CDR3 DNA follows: TGTGCCAGCAGCCTCCGGGCGGGGTTCGGCACAGATACGCAGTATTTT. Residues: CASSLRAGFGTDTQYF.